The clone carrying this TCR beta chain was picked up a small number of times. Antigen: not known. This sample is part of a study of T-cell memory formation after mild COVID-19. Points from the study as a whole: Most CD4+ clones that shrank were in CM and EM, while CD8+ ones turned up in EMRA.

The germline V gene has CDR1 DFQATT and CDR2 SNEGSKA (reference sequence). The V gene lost 3 bases and the J gene lost 1 base, with 13 bases spanning the gap. The CDR3 extends over 14 amino acids. MiXCR was run by TCRdb on the 5' RACE reads, yielding one entry per CDR3 protein. The profile shows approximately 450,000 distinct CDR3 sequences, around a sixth of them singletons. Sequencing was done on a sample of PBMCs or a T cell subset sorted from them (not recorded which). V usage is TRBV20-1 and J usage is TRBJ2-7, with a possible D match to TRBD1 (6 bases). This clonotype was obtained from an adult woman who had mild COVID-19 (a few samples of this study predate the infection). Cell type and time point are not known. CDR3: CSARGGGSSYEQYF. In DNA, the CDR3 is TGCAGTGCTAGGGGTGGGGGCAGTTCCTACGAGCAGTACTTC.